The T cell receptor (beta chain) described here comes from a study of identical twins. Study-wide points: Reduced insertions were recorded for abundant cord blood beta clonotypes, with no such pattern in memory repertoires. The models gave estimates that fell short of the out-of-frame TCR alpha sharing seen in monozygotic twins.

Addition of a universal primer site occurred through template switching, and cDNA carried unique molecular identifiers. TCRdb analysed the 5' RACE reads with MiXCR anew, one entry per CDR3 protein. Of 1.5 million to 2 million distinct CDR3 sequences in the sample, 25% to 35% are singletons; the top ten hold less than 0.35%. Only healthy Caucasians were included as donors. With regard to this clonotype: Its target is not known.

V was pared by 8 bases and J by 7 bases, with 18 bases between. The CDR3 extends over 13 amino acids. CDR1 is LNHNV, CDR2 YYDKDF, per germline (reference sequence). This clonotype was obtained from a newborn girl in good health. Sequences were obtained from cord blood. The rearrangement uses TRBV15 and TRBJ2-7, with D tentatively TRBD1 or TRBD2 (5 bases each). CDR3 DNA: TGTGCCACCCGTCCGGGGCTTTACAATGAGCAGTACTTC. Its translation is CATRPGLYNEQYF.